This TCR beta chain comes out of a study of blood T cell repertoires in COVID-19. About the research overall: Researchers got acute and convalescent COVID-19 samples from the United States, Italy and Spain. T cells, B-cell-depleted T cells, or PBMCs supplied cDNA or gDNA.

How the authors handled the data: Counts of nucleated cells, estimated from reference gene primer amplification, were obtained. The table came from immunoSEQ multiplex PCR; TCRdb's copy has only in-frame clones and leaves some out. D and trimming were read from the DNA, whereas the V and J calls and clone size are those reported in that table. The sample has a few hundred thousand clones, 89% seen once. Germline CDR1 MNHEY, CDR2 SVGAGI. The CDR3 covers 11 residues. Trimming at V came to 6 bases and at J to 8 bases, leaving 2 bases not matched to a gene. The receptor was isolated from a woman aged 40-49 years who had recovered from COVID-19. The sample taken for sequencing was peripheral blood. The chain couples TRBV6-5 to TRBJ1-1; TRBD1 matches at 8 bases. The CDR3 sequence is CASRRQGEAFF. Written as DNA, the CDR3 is TGTGCCAGCAGACGACAGGGGGAAGCTTTCTTT.